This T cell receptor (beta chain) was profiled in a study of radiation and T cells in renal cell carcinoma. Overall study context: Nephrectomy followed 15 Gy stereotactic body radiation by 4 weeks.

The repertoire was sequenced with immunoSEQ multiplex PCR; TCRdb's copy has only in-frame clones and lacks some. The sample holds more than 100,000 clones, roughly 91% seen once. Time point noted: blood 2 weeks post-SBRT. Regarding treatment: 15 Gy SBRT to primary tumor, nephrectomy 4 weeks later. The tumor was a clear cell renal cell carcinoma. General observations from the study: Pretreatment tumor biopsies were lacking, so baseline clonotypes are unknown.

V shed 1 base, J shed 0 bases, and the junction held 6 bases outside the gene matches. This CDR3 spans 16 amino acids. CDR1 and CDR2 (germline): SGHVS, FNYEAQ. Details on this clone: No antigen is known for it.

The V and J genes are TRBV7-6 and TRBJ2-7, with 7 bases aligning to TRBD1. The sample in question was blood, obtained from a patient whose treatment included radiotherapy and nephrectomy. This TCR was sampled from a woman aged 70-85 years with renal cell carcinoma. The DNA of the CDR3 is TGTGCCAGCAGCTTAGGAATAGGGGGCTTCTCCTACGAGCAGTACTTC. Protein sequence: CASSLGIGGFSYEQYF.